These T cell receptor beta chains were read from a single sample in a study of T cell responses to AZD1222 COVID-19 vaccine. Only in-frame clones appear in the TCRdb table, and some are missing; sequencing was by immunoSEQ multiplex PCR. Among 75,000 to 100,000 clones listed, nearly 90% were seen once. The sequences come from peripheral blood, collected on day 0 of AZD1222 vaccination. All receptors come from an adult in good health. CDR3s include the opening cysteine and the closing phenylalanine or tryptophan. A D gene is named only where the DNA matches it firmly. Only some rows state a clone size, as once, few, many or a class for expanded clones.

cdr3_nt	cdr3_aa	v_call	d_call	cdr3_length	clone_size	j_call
TGTGCCAGCTCACCCCGGGACAGGGGGCCGGGGACTGAAGCTTTCTTT	CASSPRDRGPGTEAFF	TRBV18	TRBD1	16	-	TRBJ1-1
TGTGCCAGCAGCTTCGGGAGCCGCGACGAGCAGTACTTC	CASSFGSRDEQYF	TRBV7-9	-	13	-	TRBJ2-7
TGTGCCAGTAGTGGATGGGACACCCTGAACACTGAAGCTTTCTTT	CASSGWDTLNTEAFF	TRBV19	-	15	-	TRBJ1-1
TGTGCCAGCATCCCTACCTGGGGGCCCCCTGGGTTCTTT	CASIPTWGPPGFF	TRBV6-5	-	13	-	TRBJ1-1
TGTGCCAGCAGCCGCGCAGGCAGGGACCACGAGACCCAGTACTTC	CASSRAGRDHETQYF	TRBV3-1/TRBV3-2	-	15	-	TRBJ2-5
TGTGCCAGCAGCTGGAAGGACCCGACCGGTGAGCAGTTCTTC	CASSWKDPTGEQFF	TRBV7-9	-	14	-	TRBJ2-1
TGTGCCAGCAGTTCGAATACGGGGACAGGAAGTAAGCAGTACTTC	CASSSNTGTGSKQYF	TRBV28	TRBD1	15	-	TRBJ2-7
TGTGCCAGCAGGTTAAGCCCGAACACTGAAGCTTTCTTT	CASRLSPNTEAFF	TRBV7-3	-	13	-	TRBJ1-1
TGTGCCAGCAGCCAAGTTAGCGCCGGGACGGCGAGCTCTGGGGCCAACGTCCTGACTTTC	CASSQVSAGTASSGANVLTF	TRBV4-2	-	20	-	TRBJ2-6
TGTGCCAGCAGTTATCCCCCCCAGGTGAACACTGAAGCTTTCTTT	CASSYPPQVNTEAFF	TRBV6-2/TRBV6-3	-	15	-	TRBJ1-1
TGTGCCAGCCAGACCCGTACCGGGGAGCTGTTTTTT	CASQTRTGELFF	TRBV5-5	-	12	-	TRBJ2-2
TGTGCCAGCAGCACCTTGGGGGATACGCAGTATTTT	CASSTLGDTQYF	TRBV5-8	-	12	-	TRBJ2-3
TGTGCCATCCCAGGGGAAAACTACGAGCAGTACTTC	CAIPGENYEQYF	TRBV6-5	-	12	-	TRBJ2-7
TGTGCCAGCAGACGCCGGGCCGTGGGAGGGGAGACCCAGTACTTC	CASRRRAVGGETQYF	TRBV3-1/TRBV3-2	TRBD2	15	-	TRBJ2-5
TGTGCCAGCAGTCCCGCTAGCGGGGGAAACAATGAGCAGTTCTTC	CASSPASGGNNEQFF	TRBV2	TRBD2	15	-	TRBJ2-1
TGTGCCAGCATTAGACAGGCAACAACTAACTATGGCTACACCTTC	CASIRQATTNYGYTF	TRBV6-5	-	15	-	TRBJ1-2
TGCGCCAGCAGCTTTACAGGGTCAAGTGAAGCTTTCTTT	CASSFTGSSEAFF	TRBV5-1	-	13	-	TRBJ1-1
TGTGCCAGCGGGGCTAGCGGCCCCTACAATGAGCAGTTCTTC	CASGASGPYNEQFF	TRBV27	TRBD2	14	-	TRBJ2-1
TGTGCCAGCTCACCCGACAGGGATGGCTACACCTTC	CASSPDRDGYTF	TRBV18	TRBD1	12	once	TRBJ1-2
TGTGCCAGCAGCGTAGTTTTTGAGGGCCTAGGACCCTACACCTTC	CASSVVFEGLGPYTF	TRBV9	-	15	once	TRBJ1-2
TGTGCCAGTAGCCCTCGTGGGACAGTTAATGGCTACACCTTC	CASSPRGTVNGYTF	TRBV19	TRBD1	14	-	TRBJ1-2
TGCAGTGCTAGTTGGGGGGCAAGAAACACCATATATTTT	CSASWGARNTIYF	TRBV20-1	-	13	few	TRBJ1-3
TGTGCCAGCAGCTCTAGGTTAAGTGAGCAGTTCTTC	CASSSRLSEQFF	TRBV7-9	-	12	once	TRBJ2-1
TGCAGTGCTAGTCCAGGCGGGAGGAAAGATAATTCACCCCTCCACTTT	CSASPGGRKDNSPLHF	TRBV20-1	-	16	-	TRBJ1-6
TGTGCCAGCTCACCAAATCCAGGGGGCGACTATGGCTACACCTTC	CASSPNPGGDYGYTF	TRBV18	TRBD1	15	-	TRBJ1-2
TGTGCCAGCAGCCAAGGCTTCTCGGGGATGGCAAACTATGGCTACACCTTC	CASSQGFSGMANYGYTF	TRBV3-1/TRBV3-2	-	17	-	TRBJ1-2
TGTGCCAGCAGTTACGGACAGGGGGCTTTCTACGAGCAGTACTTC	CASSYGQGAFYEQYF	TRBV6-5	TRBD1	15	-	TRBJ2-7
TGTGCCAGCATCAATACAGGGGTCGAATCACCCCTCCACTTT	CASINTGVESPLHF	TRBV27	TRBD1	14	-	TRBJ1-6
TGTGCCAGCAGCTTCCCAGCTTCCTACGAGCAGTACTTC	CASSFPASYEQYF	TRBV5-6	-	13	-	TRBJ2-7
TGTGCCAGCAGCCCGGACCCGGGGGCCCTCTACGAGCAGTACTTC	CASSPDPGALYEQYF	TRBV5-4	-	15	-	TRBJ2-7
TGTGCCAGCAGCCAGGTGGCGAATCAGCCCCAGCATTTT	CASSQVANQPQHF	TRBV28	-	13	few	TRBJ1-5
TGTGCCAGCAGCACGGGACGTATGATCAATTCACCCCTCCACTTT	CASSTGRMINSPLHF	TRBV7-2	-	15	-	TRBJ1-6
TGCGCCAGCAGCCAAGAGGGCGGGGGTTTGACAGATACGCAGTATTTT	CASSQEGGGLTDTQYF	TRBV4-3	TRBD2	16	-	TRBJ2-3
TGTGCCAGCAGCCGATCGACAAGCGAAGCTTTCTTT	CASSRSTSEAFF	TRBV6-6	-	12	-	TRBJ1-1
TGTGCCAGCAGCGTCGGAGGGACAGCCAACTACAATGAGCAGTTCTTC	CASSVGGTANYNEQFF	TRBV9	-	16	-	TRBJ2-1
TGTGCCAGCAGCCTACAAACCGGGACAGGATACGAGCAGTACTTC	CASSLQTGTGYEQYF	TRBV7-2	TRBD1	15	-	TRBJ2-7
TGTGCCAGCAGCTTACACGGGGGTGAGACAGATACGCAGTATTTT	CASSLHGGETDTQYF	TRBV7-3	-	15	-	TRBJ2-3